The rows below give T cell receptor beta chains drawn from one sample of a study of cytomegalovirus exposure and HLA in healthy donors. The protocol was immunoSEQ multiplex PCR, while the TCRdb copy is restricted to in-frame clones and leaves out a portion. Its clone listing holds some 110,000 clones. The sample was PBMCs. These receptors were obtained from a young man in good health and CMV-seronegative. CDR3s include the opening cysteine and the closing phenylalanine or tryptophan. D genes are given only for firm matches.

>TRBJ1-2|TRBV10-2|-
CASSQTANYGYTF
TGCGCCAGCAGCCAGACAGCTAACTATGGCTACACCTTC
>TRBJ2-1|TRBV7-2|-
CASSLVRRDEQFF
TGTGCCAGCAGCTTAGTACGGAGAGATGAGCAGTTCTTC
>TRBJ1-4|TRBV28|TRBD1
CASSFLRGRLNEKLFF
TGTGCCAGCAGTTTCCTCAGGGGGCGCCTGAATGAAAAACTGTTTTTT
>TRBJ1-6|TRBV10-2|-
CASSPQLMANSPLHF
TGCGCCAGCAGCCCCCAGTTAATGGCAAATTCACCCCTCCACTTT
>TRBJ2-3|TRBV6-1|-
CASSEINTQYF
TGTGCCAGCAGTGAAATCAATACGCAGTATTTT
>TRBJ2-3|TRBV19|-
CASSVAISTDTQYF
TGTGCCAGTAGTGTTGCGATCAGCACAGATACGCAGTATTTT
>TRBJ2-3|TRBV9|-
CASSQTGGGTDTQYF
TGTGCCAGCAGCCAAACGGGGGGCGGCACAGATACGCAGTATTTT
>TRBJ1-1|TRBV30|-
CAWVTLANTEAFF
TGTGCCTGGGTGACACTGGCGAACACTGAAGCTTTCTTT
>TRBJ1-2|TRBV9|-
CASSPRGMRGYTF
TGTGCCAGCAGCCCCCGGGGGATGAGGGGCTACACCTTC
>TRBJ1-6|TRBV5-1|-
CASSLLQGQGNSPLHF
TGCGCCAGCAGCCTGCTCCAGGGGCAGGGGAATTCACCCCTCCACTTT